This T cell receptor beta chain is drawn from a study of blood T cell repertoires in COVID-19. The V gene's germline CDR1 is LNHDA and CDR2 SQIVND (reference sequence). Trimming took off 7 bases at V and 3 bases at J, with 13 bases between the two ends. The CDR3 has 14 residues. Recruitment covered about 25 US areas and drew participants whose ages spanned about 18 to 95 years. Grouping used clinical history reported by participants in a survey and questionnaire. In the authors' methods: Reference gene primer amplification gave estimated nucleated cell counts. Some clones are missing from TCRdb's copy, which holds only in-frame ones; the method was immunoSEQ multiplex PCR. D and trimming come from the DNA, and the V and J calls and clone size come from that table. This sample has 350,000 to 500,000 clones, with roughly 90% found just once.

The rearrangement links TRBV19 to TRBJ2-4; TRBD2 is a possible D gene (6 bases). The sequencing input was PBMCs or T cells enriched from blood (not recorded which). The sequence derives from a woman aged 18 to 35 who had been exposed to COVID-19. The CDR3 here is CASNGGRDKNIQYF. For the CDR3, the DNA is TGTGCCAGTAACGGGGGTCGTGACAAAAACATTCAGTACTTC.